These T cell receptor beta chains were read from a single sample in a study of T cells after yellow fever vaccination. Each CDR3 protein gets one entry after TCRdb re-called the 5' RACE reads with MiXCR. The sample yields some 320,000 distinct CDR3 sequences, 7.5% to 9.5% seen once. The sequencing here drew on CD4+ T cells sorted from PBMCs, taken 5 days after the yellow fever booster vaccination. The receptors were sampled from a man aged 18-30 years who received the YFV17D yellow fever vaccine. Each CDR3 is given with its conserved first and last residue. The D gene is left open where the match is weak. Size values are once, few and many counts, or a class for expanded clones, and some rows have none.

cdr3_nt cdr3_aa v_call cdr3_length j_call clone_size d_call
TGTGCCAGCAGTTTAAGCAGGGTGGTGGATACGCAGTATTTT CASSLSRVVDTQYF TRBV12-3/TRBV12-4 14 TRBJ2-3 many .
TGTGCCAGCAGCTCCGATCCCGGGACTAGCCACTTC CASSSDPGTSHF TRBV5-4 12 TRBJ2-1 few TRBD2
TGCAGCGTTGACCGGCTGGTACCCGGGGAGCTGTTTTTT CSVDRLVPGELFF TRBV29-1 13 TRBJ2-2 few .
TGTGCCAGCAGCCTCGGGAACAGGGAAGTTCGAGAGACCCAGTACTTC CASSLGNREVRETQYF TRBV5-6 16 TRBJ2-5 . .
TGCGCCAGCAGTCAATACCGCGGAGAGGGAGGGAGGTTGAGCACAGATACGCAGTATTTT CASSQYRGEGGRLSTDTQYF TRBV23-1 20 TRBJ2-3 . TRBD2
TGTGCCAGCAGCCCCTCCCGGGGGGGTGGTGAAAAACTGTTTTTT CASSPSRGGGEKLFF TRBV28 15 TRBJ1-4 . .
TGTGCCAGCAGTTTCTTTAGGGCTTCACCCCTCCACTTT CASSFFRASPLHF TRBV12-3/TRBV12-4 13 TRBJ1-6 few .
TGTGCCAGCAGTCGGGGACAGGGGGCGCAGGAAAAACTGTTTTTT CASSRGQGAQEKLFF TRBV6-5 15 TRBJ1-4 many TRBD1
TGTGCCAGCAGCTATAGGGGACAGGGGACGGGGGAGACCCAGTACTTC CASSYRGQGTGETQYF TRBV7-6 16 TRBJ2-5 . TRBD1
TGCGCCAGCAGGGACCGCCAGGGAGAGACCCAGTACTTC CASRDRQGETQYF TRBV5-1 13 TRBJ2-5 . .